These T cell receptor beta chains were read from a single sample in a study of blood T cells in healthy people across ages. TCRdb recomputed calls from the 5' RACE reads with MiXCR, one row per CDR3 protein. The sample holds around 1.5 million distinct CDR3 sequences, 59% seen once. Material: blood. The receptors were sampled from a man aged 18 to 35 in good health. The CDR3 runs from the conserved cysteine through the conserved F or W. The order of the fields is D gene, V gene, clone size, J gene, CDR3 DNA, CDR3 protein. D genes are given only for firm matches. Rows may omit the clone size; those that give it use once, few, many or a size class.

NA	TRBV27	few	TRBJ2-1	TGTGCCAGCAGTGGACTGAGCTCCTACAATGAGCAGTTCTTC	CASSGLSSYNEQFF
NA	TRBV15	NA	TRBJ2-3	TGTGCCACCAGCCCAACGGGGAGCACAGATACGCAGTATTTT	CATSPTGSTDTQYF
TRBD2	TRBV6-6	NA	TRBJ2-2	TGTGCCAGCAGCGATACTAGCGGGGGGGATAACGGGGAGCTGTTTTTT	CASSDTSGGDNGELFF
NA	TRBV12-3/TRBV12-4	NA	TRBJ1-6	TGTGCCAGCAGCCCAGGAGACAGCTCCTATAATTCACCCCTCCACTTT	CASSPGDSSYNSPLHF
NA	TRBV6-5	few	TRBJ2-7	TGTGCCAGCAGTTACGCAGGGATACACTACGAGCAGTACTTC	CASSYAGIHYEQYF
TRBD2	TRBV7-8	once	TRBJ2-7	TGTGCCAGCAGGCTAGCGGGGAGTCTTAAGGACGAGCAGTACTTC	CASRLAGSLKDEQYF
TRBD1	TRBV9	NA	TRBJ2-5	TGTGCCAGCAGCCTAGGACAGGGGACGAGGGAGCAGTACTTC	CASSLGQGTREQYF
TRBD1	TRBV29-1	NA	TRBJ2-1	TGCAGCGTTGAAGGGGGACAGGACTCCTACAATGAGCAGTTCTTC	CSVEGGQDSYNEQFF
NA	TRBV5-1	NA	TRBJ2-5	TGCGCCAGCAGGGGCCAACCCCAGGGGATGGAGACCCAGTACTTC	CASRGQPQGMETQYF
NA	TRBV12-3/TRBV12-4	NA	TRBJ2-5	TGTGCCGGCAGTTTTTACGCTAGCGAACAAGAGACCCAGTACTTC	CAGSFYASEQETQYF
NA	TRBV7-9	once	TRBJ1-2	TGTGCCAGCAGCTTAGCTGAGGGAGGCTACACCTTC	CASSLAEGGYTF
NA	TRBV20-1	NA	TRBJ2-7	TGCAGTGCCTGCGACAGCTTCGGGGACGAGCAGTACTTC	CSACDSFGDEQYF
TRBD2	TRBV7-2	few	TRBJ2-4	TGTGCCAGCAGTCTAGCGGGGGGGCGGAACATTCAGTACTTC	CASSLAGGRNIQYF
TRBD1	TRBV29-1	few	TRBJ1-2	TGCAGCGTCCGGGACAGCAACTATGGCTACACCTTC	CSVRDSNYGYTF
TRBD1	TRBV6-5	NA	TRBJ1-1	TGTGCCAGCAGTTGGGACGGACAGGGGGGCACTGAAGCTTTCTTT	CASSWDGQGGTEAFF
NA	TRBV29-1	NA	TRBJ2-4	TGCAGCGTTTACAAGGCGAACATTCAGTACTTC	CSVYKANIQYF
TRBD1	TRBV29-1	NA	TRBJ1-3	TGCAGCGTTGATGCGGGACAGGGGACTGGAAACACCATATATTTT	CSVDAGQGTGNTIYF
TRBD1	TRBV7-4	NA	TRBJ2-7	TGTGCCAGCAGCCCCAACCGGACAGGGGATGGGTACGAGCAGTACTTC	CASSPNRTGDGYEQYF
TRBD2	TRBV5-1	NA	TRBJ2-2	TGCGCCAGCAGCTTGTTACTAGCGTCGAACACCGGGGAGCTGTTTTTT	CASSLLLASNTGELFF
TRBD1	TRBV12-3/TRBV12-4	once	TRBJ1-6	TGTGCCAGCAGCCGGACGGACAGGGCGAATTCACCCCTCCACTTT	CASSRTDRANSPLHF
NA	TRBV11-2	NA	TRBJ2-3	TGTGCCAGCAGCTCAAGGGCGGCGACAGATACGCAGTATTTT	CASSSRAATDTQYF
NA	TRBV11-2	NA	TRBJ2-2	TGTGCCAGCAGCCCCGCCCAGGTGCGGACCGGGGAGCTGTTTTTT	CASSPAQVRTGELFF
TRBD2	TRBV20-1	NA	TRBJ2-5	TGCAGTGCTGGATTAGCGGGGGACCACAATGAGCAGTACTTC	CSAGLAGDHNEQYF
TRBD2	TRBV14	NA	TRBJ2-1	TGTGCCAGCAGCCAGCCCCCCCCCGGAAGCGGGGGGAGCTCCTACAATGAGCAGTTCTTC	CASSQPPPGSGGSSYNEQFF
TRBD1	TRBV29-1	NA	TRBJ2-3	TGCAGCGTTGGGCAGGGGGCCACAGATACGCAGTATTTT	CSVGQGATDTQYF
TRBD2	TRBV4-1	NA	TRBJ2-7	TGCGCCAGCAGCCAAGAAGGGGTCGTAAGCGGGGAGGCCTACGAGCAGTACTTC	CASSQEGVVSGEAYEQYF
NA	TRBV5-1	few	TRBJ1-2	TGCGCCAGCAGCTTTACAGGGAACTATGGCTACACCTTC	CASSFTGNYGYTF
NA	TRBV7-9	NA	TRBJ2-1	TGTGCCAGCAGCCAGGTCGGGGTCAATGAGCAGTTCTTC	CASSQVGVNEQFF
TRBD1	TRBV20-1	NA	TRBJ1-2	TGCAGTGCAACCATGAGGGGAGGGGACAGCTATGGCTACACCTTC	CSATMRGGDSYGYTF
NA	TRBV6-1	few	TRBJ1-5	TGTGCCAGCATCCACCAGGCCGGGACGGAGATCAATCAGCCCCAGCATTTT	CASIHQAGTEINQPQHF
TRBD1	TRBV5-4	NA	TRBJ2-7	TGTGCCAGCAGCTTAGGTCTAGGACAGGGGGCCCACGAGCAGTACTTC	CASSLGLGQGAHEQYF
NA	TRBV29-1	few	TRBJ1-2	TGCAGCGTTGACGAGGAGAGAGCTAACTATGGCTACACCTTC	CSVDEERANYGYTF
NA	TRBV6-1	NA	TRBJ2-5	TGTGCCACCACACAGACGGGGTACCAAGAGACCCAGTACTTC	CATTQTGYQETQYF
TRBD1	TRBV10-3	NA	TRBJ2-7	TGTGCCATCAAGGGGCCGGACAGGTCCTACGAGCAGTACTTC	CAIKGPDRSYEQYF
NA	TRBV13	NA	TRBJ2-1	TGTGCCAGCAGCCTAGTAGGGCGTACCTCCTACAATGAGCAGTTCTTC	CASSLVGRTSYNEQFF
NA	TRBV10-3	NA	TRBJ1-2	TGTGCCATCAGTGGGCAGGGTGCGTATGGCTACACCTTC	CAISGQGAYGYTF
NA	TRBV4-3	NA	TRBJ2-7	TGCGCCAGCAGCTATAGCTCCGCGGAGAACGAGCAGTACTTC	CASSYSSAENEQYF